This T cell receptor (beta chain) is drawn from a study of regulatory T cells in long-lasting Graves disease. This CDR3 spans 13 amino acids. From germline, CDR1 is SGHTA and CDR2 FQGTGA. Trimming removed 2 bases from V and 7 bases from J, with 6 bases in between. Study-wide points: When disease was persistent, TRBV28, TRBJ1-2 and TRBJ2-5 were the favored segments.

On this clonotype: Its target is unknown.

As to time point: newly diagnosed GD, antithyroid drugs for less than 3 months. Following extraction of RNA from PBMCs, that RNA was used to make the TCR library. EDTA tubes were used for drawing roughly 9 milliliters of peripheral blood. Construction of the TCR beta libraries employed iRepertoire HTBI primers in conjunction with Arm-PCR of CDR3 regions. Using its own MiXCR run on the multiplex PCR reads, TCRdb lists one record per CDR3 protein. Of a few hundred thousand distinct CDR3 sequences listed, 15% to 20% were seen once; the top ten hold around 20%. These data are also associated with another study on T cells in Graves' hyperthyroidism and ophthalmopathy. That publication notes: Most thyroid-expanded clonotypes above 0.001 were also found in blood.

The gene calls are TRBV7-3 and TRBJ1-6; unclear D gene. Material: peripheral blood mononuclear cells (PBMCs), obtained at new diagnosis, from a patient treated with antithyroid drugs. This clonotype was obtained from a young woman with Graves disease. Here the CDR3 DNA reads TGTGCCAGCAGCTTATACCCGAATTCACCCCTCCACTTT. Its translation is CASSLYPNSPLHF. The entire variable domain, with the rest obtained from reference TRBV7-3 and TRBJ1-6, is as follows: GAGVSQTPSNKVTEKGKYVELRCDPISGHTALYWYRQSLGQGPEFLIYFQGTGAADDSGLPNDRFFAVRPEGSVSTLKIQRTERGDSAVYLCASSLYPNSPLHFGNGTRLTVT.